Reported below is one T cell receptor (beta chain). Antigen specificity is unknown. The data are from a study of T cell repertoires in cytomegalovirus infection. As for the study in general: In public TCR beta signatures, there were indications of both CMV infection and matching HLA type.

From the reads, TCRdb called clonotypes with MiXCR, one entry per CDR3 protein. In the table there are 55,000 to 70,000 distinct CDR3 sequences, 33% of which are singletons. The CDR3 spans 14 residues. CDR1 and CDR2 (germline): MDHEN, SYDVKM. V lost 3 bases and J 0 bases, leaving 8 bases between the germline ends. General study results and limits: Summed frequency of shared TCR beta families picked out CMV carriers who also had the relevant HLA. Dominant in the ex vivo response were TCR beta clonotypes restricted by HLA-C and specific for CMV.

Material: PBMCs, sequenced either directly or after in vitro stimulation (not recorded which). This chain connects TRBV28 to TRBJ2-5; D not certain. The receptor comes from a human donor in good health (CMV status not recorded). Some clones in this sample may be carry-over from other donors' samples. CDR3 protein: CASSLNTYQETQYF. CDR3 nucleotides: TGTGCCAGCAGTTTGAACACGTACCAAGAGACCCAGTACTTC.